This TCR beta chain emerged from a study of chemoradiotherapy in HPV16-positive cancers. Here immunoSEQ multiplex PCR was the method, and the copy in TCRdb shows in-frame clones only, minus some. The sample consists of about 5,500 clones, about four fifths of them appearing once. V shed 3 bases and J shed 4 bases, with 10 bases lying between them. Looked up from germline, CDR1 is KGHSH and CDR2 is LQKENI. There are 14 residues in the CDR3. The chain uses TRBV18 and TRBJ2-1, with a tentative D call TRBD2 (6 bases). This material was acquired from a patient who underwent chemoradiotherapy. This clonotype originated in a human donor with HPV-associated anogenital cancer. CDR3 loop: CASSPPGGYNEQFF. The CDR3 DNA follows: TGTGCCAGCTCACCTCCCGGGGGTTACAATGAGCAGTTCTTC.